Listed below are T cell receptor beta chains from one sample, sequenced in a study of T cell repertoires in cytomegalovirus infection. For these TCRs, the target antigens are not known. Each CDR3 protein is one row after TCRdb ran MiXCR on the reads. This table has some 480,000 distinct CDR3 sequences, roughly a third appearing once. This sample comprised cultured PBMCs, obtained from culture after CMV antigen stimulation. All receptors derive from a human donor in good health (CMV status not recorded). Some clones in this sample may be carry-over from other donors' samples. The CDR3 runs from the conserved cysteine through the conserved F or W. Size values are once, few and many counts, or a class for expanded clones, and some rows have none.

>17|TRBV7-2|few
CASSPGLAQLGKNIQYF
>14|TRBV27|NA
CASSSTGSDSPLHF
>14|TRBV20-1|NA
CSAVLGVTTYEQYF
>13|TRBV7-4|NA
CASSFLQQGEAFF
>14|TRBV29-1|few
CSATPQGKRTEAFF
>18|TRBV11-3|NA
CASSLALFFSGREDTQYF
>12|TRBV2|NA
CASSRLSDGYTF
>16|TRBV7-2|many
CASSDPTGGGGEKLFF
>13|TRBV6-2/TRBV6-3|NA
CASRRIGQETQYF
>15|TRBV5-4|NA
CASSLDGGRQETQYF
>14|TRBV12-3/TRBV12-4|few
CASRGLVRQETQYF
>15|TRBV27|NA
CASSLSEVNNSPLHF
>13|TRBV7-2|many
CASSRQGDQPQHF
>15|TRBV6-1|few
CASTNGDIQNTEAFF
>20|TRBV7-4|few
CAREPSEASGRAANTGELFF
>14|TRBV28|NA
CASYTSGHGYEQYF
>12|TRBV7-2|many
CASSFVTHEQFF
>16|TRBV6-2/TRBV6-3|NA
CASSPPGRSSYNEQFF
>15|TRBV27|few
CASSWAAGDNYGYTF
>12|TRBV3-1|NA
CASSQDPGGSYF
>16|TRBV9|few
CASSVGEGQGDEKLFF
>14|TRBV7-8|NA
CASSLRRGGREQYF
>15|TRBV12-3/TRBV12-4|few
CASSHGTGFYNEQFF
>15|TRBV11-2|NA
CASSALAGVSNEQFF
>15|TRBV13|NA
CASSPRDSGSYEQYF
>16|TRBV25-1|NA
CASSTSTRDPGAALHF
>15|TRBV7-6|few
CASSSGTATNEKLFF
>16|TRBV5-5|NA
CASSLEADPTNYGYTF
>16|TRBV7-2|NA
CASSLVGAGGSETQYF
>16|TRBV7-2|NA
CASSLDPLAGAKTQYF
>12|TRBV20-1|NA
CSAQTGLAVYTF
>15|TRBV7-9|NA
CASTLDGDFNEKLFF
>15|TRBV23-1|NA
CASLTSGESQTEAFF
>15|TRBV6-5|NA
CASSLAGTIANVLTF
>16|TRBV25-1|NA
CASSDSRGLSYNEQFF
>17|TRBV4-3|NA
CASSQGAAGSSSYEQYF
>13|TRBV29-1|NA
CSVEHDSNEKLFF
>17|TRBV7-8|few
CASSLEARGHPYNEQFF
>14|TRBV4-3|few
CASSQDSTTGELFF
>14|TRBV4-3|few
CASSQAGVGNTIYF
>14|TRBV28|NA
CASSLQYRGQPQHF
>12|TRBV7-4|NA
CAFGGTASPLHF
>16|TRBV7-4|NA
CASSLPTGGASGGYTF
>14|TRBV27|NA
CASSWGGLGQPQHF
>16|TRBV19|NA
CASVTAGGVNTGELFF
>14|TRBV7-6|once
CASSYRDTKGIQYF
>15|TRBV11-3|many
CASSLELAGTGELFF
>13|TRBV20-1|few
CSARGQGNEKLFF
>16|TRBV3-1|NA
CASSHLGDRDSETQYF
>12|TRBV7-2|NA
CASSLTRDEQFF
>16|TRBV7-2|few
CASSLVTSLNTGELFF
>15|TRBV9|NA
CASTKQGAAAQPQHF
>16|TRBV7-6|few
CASSLVSGTGIYEQYF
>14|TRBV12-3/TRBV12-4|many
CASSLTTVYNEQFF